Within the sample, the clone carrying this TCR beta chain is medium-sized. These data belong to a study of sequential checkpoint blockade in melanoma. This sample's treatment: randomized to nivolumab then ipilimumab (arm A) or the reverse (arm B). Germline V gene data show CDR1 as SGHNT and CDR2 as YENEEA. The CDR3 is made up of 15 amino acids. The J segment lost 5 bases and the V segment lost 5 bases, leaving 10 bases of the junction unmatched. TCRdb's copy holds only in-frame clones and misses some; the assay was immunoSEQ multiplex PCR. The data show roughly 1,500 clones, roughly 23% seen once. The sample in question was tumor tissue (inferred from file names), obtained from a patient given nivolumab and ipilimumab in sequence. The chain links TRBV11-3 to TRBJ1-1, with 8 bases identical to TRBD1. The TCR originated in a human donor with melanoma. The CDR3 nucleotides are TGTGCCAGCAGCCCTTCTGACAGGGGTGATACTGAAGCTTTCTTT. It specifies CASSPSDRGDTEAFF. Based on the CDR3 plus reference TRBV11-3 and TRBJ1-1, the full variable domain is EAGVVQSPRYKIIEKKQPVAFWCNPISGHNTLYWYLQNLGQGPELLIRYENEEAVDDSQLPKDRFSAERLKGVDSTLKIQPAELGDSAVYLCASSPSDRGDTEAFFGQGTRLTVV.